Listed below are T cell receptor beta chains from one sample, sequenced in a study of patients and donors after allogeneic stem cell transplantation. From the RT-PCR reads, TCRdb called clonotypes with MiXCR, one entry per CDR3 protein. The table shows 25,000 to 35,000 distinct CDR3 sequences, with almost 7% occurring only once. Sequencing used blood, either unsorted or a sorted T cell fraction (not recorded which). These receptor sequences come from a human donor who was either an allogeneic HSCT recipient or a stem cell or donor lymphocyte infusion donor (not recorded which). It is not recorded whose cells these are; they may come from a transplant donor. Both conserved end residues are part of each CDR3. Fields, in order: V gene, D gene, clone size, J gene, CDR3 protein, CDR3 DNA. The D gene is left open where the match is weak. Some rows have no size entry. The others give once, few or many, or a class for an expanded clone.

TRBV6-1	NA	many	TRBJ1-1	CASKLTQNTEAFF	TGTGCCAGCAAACTTACACAGAACACTGAAGCTTTCTTT
TRBV12-3/TRBV12-4	NA	many	TRBJ2-5	CASGGETQYF	TGTGCCAGCGGTGGGGAGACCCAGTACTTC
TRBV28	NA	few	TRBJ2-7	CASSLYLGGGEREQYF	TGTGCCAGCAGTTTATACCTGGGGGGTGGAGAGCGCGAGCAGTACTTC
TRBV5-6	NA	many	TRBJ1-4	CASSLVGDANEKLFF	TGTGCCAGCAGCTTGGTTGGGGATGCTAATGAAAAACTGTTTTTT
TRBV3-1	TRBD2	many	TRBJ2-1	CASSIAGVGYEQFF	TGTGCCAGCAGTATAGCGGGAGTTGGCTATGAGCAGTTCTTC
TRBV7-2	NA	NA	TRBJ2-1	CASSLAGVYNEQFF	TGTGCCAGCAGCTTAGCTGGGGTCTACAATGAGCAGTTCTTC
TRBV7-9	TRBD1	NA	TRBJ2-7	CASSLQGAGATYEQYF	TGTGCCAGCAGCCTCCAGGGGGCAGGCGCGACCTACGAGCAGTACTTC
TRBV11-2	TRBD1	many	TRBJ2-5	CASSFSTGLQETQYF	TGTGCCAGCAGCTTCTCGACAGGGCTCCAAGAGACCCAGTACTTC
TRBV12-3/TRBV12-4	NA	many	TRBJ2-1	CASSPGALGSYNEQFF	TGTGCCAGCAGCCCCGGGGCCCTGGGCTCCTACAATGAGCAGTTCTTC
TRBV28	NA	few	TRBJ1-5	CASSSGKPQHF	TGTGCCAGCAGTTCGGGGAAGCCCCAGCATTTT
TRBV29-1	TRBD2	many	TRBJ2-7	CSVHYVTSGSSYEQYF	TGCAGCGTCCACTACGTAACTAGCGGGAGTAGCTACGAGCAGTACTTC
TRBV2	NA	few	TRBJ2-5	CASSESSWDTAILYF	TGTGCCAGCAGTGAATCAAGTTGGGACACGGCCATATTATACTTC
TRBV4-3	NA	many	TRBJ2-7	CASSQDLTAGSYEQYF	TGCGCCAGCAGCCAAGATCTCACGGCAGGGTCCTACGAGCAGTACTTC
TRBV7-9	NA	many	TRBJ2-3	CASSSLRGAMPDTQYF	TGTGCCAGCAGCTCGTTGAGGGGGGCGATGCCAGATACGCAGTATTTT
TRBV5-6	TRBD2	many	TRBJ2-5	CASSLILAGVETQYF	TGTGCCAGCAGCTTGATCCTAGCGGGAGTGGAGACCCAGTACTTC
TRBV11-2	TRBD2	few	TRBJ2-1	CASSLGVLAGGFGGEQFF	TGTGCCAGCAGCTTGGGCGTCCTAGCGGGAGGTTTTGGGGGTGAGCAGTTCTTC
TRBV6-5	NA	many	TRBJ2-1	CASSWTVGGSNEQFF	TGTGCCAGCAGTTGGACAGTTGGCGGGAGCAATGAGCAGTTCTTC
TRBV18	NA	few	TRBJ2-4	CASSPQGRQNIQYF	TGTGCCAGCTCACCACAAGGCCGCCAAAACATTCAGTACTTC
TRBV7-8	NA	NA	TRBJ2-2	CASSHWGGRPVTGELFF	TGTGCCAGCAGCCACTGGGGGGGCAGGCCAGTTACCGGGGAGCTGTTTTTT
TRBV7-6	NA	few	TRBJ2-7	CASSLAGNYEQYF	TGTGCCAGCAGCTTAGCGGGCAACTACGAGCAGTACTTC
TRBV9	NA	medium-sized	TRBJ1-3	CASSVEPGGNTIYF	TGTGCCAGCAGCGTAGAACCCGGTGGAAACACCATATATTTT
TRBV6-5	TRBD1	NA	TRBJ1-6	CASRRSGQGNSPLHF	TGTGCCAGCAGGCGCTCGGGACAGGGAAATTCACCCCTCCACTTT
TRBV2	NA	NA	TRBJ2-1	CASSGAVYYNEQFF	TGTGCCAGCAGTGGTGCGGTATACTACAATGAGCAGTTCTTC
TRBV5-1	NA	few	TRBJ2-5	CASSLGQNQETQYF	TGCGCCAGCAGCTTGGGACAGAACCAAGAGACCCAGTACTTC
TRBV3-1	NA	few	TRBJ1-3	CASSQERLRGNTIYF	TGTGCCAGCAGCCAAGAGCGGCTCAGGGGAAACACCATATATTTT
TRBV28	NA	few	TRBJ1-2	CASSLGGSYGYTF	TGTGCCAGCAGTTTGGGGGGATCCTATGGCTACACCTTC
TRBV7-2	TRBD2	NA	TRBJ2-1	CASSTALAGGPYNEQFF	TGTGCCAGCAGCACCGCCTTAGCGGGAGGGCCCTACAATGAGCAGTTCTTC
TRBV13	NA	few	TRBJ2-3	CASGGGTTDTQYF	TGTGCCAGCGGAGGGGGGACTACAGATACGCAGTATTTT
TRBV5-6	NA	few	TRBJ2-5	CASSRRGPDRRGETQYF	TGTGCCAGCAGCCGAAGGGGACCCGACCGTAGAGGGGAGACCCAGTACTTC
TRBV6-5	NA	NA	TRBJ2-7	CASSPRQELSSYEQYF	TGTGCCAGCAGTCCCCGCCAGGAGCTCTCCTCCTACGAGCAGTACTTC
TRBV27	TRBD2	few	TRBJ2-1	CASSLAEQYNEQFF	TGTGCCAGCAGCCTAGCGGAACAATACAATGAGCAGTTCTTC
TRBV3-1	NA	many	TRBJ1-1	CASSLRGARNTEAFF	TGTGCCAGCAGCCTCAGGGGCGCGAGGAACACTGAAGCTTTCTTT
TRBV15	NA	many	TRBJ1-1	CATSTMNTEAFF	TGTGCCACCAGTACGATGAACACTGAAGCTTTCTTT
TRBV4-3	TRBD2	many	TRBJ2-1	CASSQASGTSGRVQFF	TGCGCCAGCAGCCAAGCATCGGGGACTAGCGGGAGGGTGCAGTTCTTC
TRBV28	NA	many	TRBJ1-4	CASSWGGLQEKLFF	TGTGCCAGCAGTTGGGGAGGACTACAGGAAAAACTGTTTTTT
TRBV6-2/TRBV6-3	NA	few	TRBJ1-2	CASRKQQGWNYGYTF	TGTGCCAGCAGAAAACAACAGGGCTGGAACTATGGCTACACCTTC
TRBV29-1	NA	many	TRBJ2-5	CSVGVLSGETQYF	TGCAGCGTCGGAGTACTTTCCGGGGAGACCCAGTACTTC
TRBV4-1	TRBD2	NA	TRBJ2-7	CASSQDPTSGAYEQYF	TGCGCCAGCAGCCAAGATCCGACTAGCGGGGCTTACGAGCAGTACTTC
TRBV6-5	NA	NA	TRBJ2-3	CASSYPGSTDTQYF	TGTGCCAGCAGTTATCCCGGGAGCACAGATACGCAGTATTTT
TRBV5-1	TRBD2	many	TRBJ2-1	CASSYTSGSLNEQFF	TGCGCCAGCAGCTATACTAGCGGGTCCCTAAATGAGCAGTTCTTC